The sequence of this T cell receptor (beta chain) was determined in a study of cytomegalovirus exposure and HLA in healthy donors. Notes on the study in general: Cytomegalovirus status was reportedly diagnosed by the classifier with high specificity and sensitivity. Versus the approximately 720-donor mean, an Asian-associated ancestry cluster reportedly showed fewer N-insertions in a later analysis. Later analysis identified a missense DCLRE1C variant that was linked to TCR beta V- and J-gene trimming.

This clone showed up just once. Its antigen remains unknown. With 5 bases clipped from V and 0 bases from J, the junction kept 11 bases outside the gene matches. There are 19 residues in the CDR3. Germline V gene lookup returns CDR1 MNHEY and CDR2 SMNVEV (reference sequence). In the PCR, 60 Vbeta and 13 Jbeta primers were used. Method: immunoSEQ multiplex PCR; TCRdb's copy keeps in-frame clones and lacks some. The table lists some 110,000 clones, 80% to 85% of them singletons, with 3.9% in the top ten. At collection, donors were nominally healthy, but unrecorded immune exposures were probable. The origin of this receptor is a woman in her 30s in good health and CMV-seronegative. The chain has TRBV27 and TRBJ2-2; 11 bases agree with TRBD1. What was sequenced was PBMCs. The CDR3 reads CASSIRDRGILTNTGELFF. CDR3 DNA: TGTGCCAGCAGTATCCGGGACAGGGGGATACTTACGAACACCGGGGAGCTGTTTTTT.